Shown below are 9 T cell receptor beta chains from a single sample sequenced in a study of T cells after yellow fever vaccination. TCRdb reanalysed the 5' RACE reads using MiXCR and keeps one entry per CDR3 protein. Among 600,000 to 750,000 distinct CDR3 sequences listed, around an eighth were seen once. Here the sequenced sample was PBMCs, taken on the day of the yellow fever booster vaccination. The receptors were sampled from a man under 40 who received the YFV17D yellow fever vaccine.

This clonotype was detected only a few times. This chain joins TRBV9 and TRBJ2-1; the D is unclear. The V gene lost 0 bases and the J gene lost 11 bases, with 9 bases spanning the gap. CDR3 length: 12 amino acids. Per germline, CDR1 SGDLS and CDR2 YYNGEE. The CDR3 protein is CASSVVYGKQFF. The CDR3 coding sequence is TGTGCCAGCAGCGTAGTATACGGAAAGCAGTTCTTC. The entire variable domain, with the rest obtained from reference TRBV9 and TRBJ2-1, is as follows: DSGVTQTPKHLITATGQRVTLRCSPRSGDLSVYWYQQSLDQGLQFLIQYYNGEERAKGNILERFSAQQFPDLHSELNLSSLELGDSALYFCASSVVYGKQFFGPGTRLTVL.

V is TRBV7-8 and J is TRBJ2-3; no firm D call. Germline CDR1 and CDR2: SGHVS and FQNEAQ. This CDR3 spans 13 amino acids. V lost 5 bases, J lost 0 bases, and 6 bases lay in between. CDR3 amino acids: CASSPHSTDTQYF. In nucleotides, the CDR3 is TGTGCCAGCAGCCCTCATAGCACAGATACGCAGTATTTT.

This chain uses TRBV5-1 with TRBJ1-3; D unresolved. The germline V and J ends were trimmed by 5 bases and 8 bases, with 20 bases remaining between them. This CDR3 spans 15 amino acids. CDR1 and CDR2 from the germline V gene are SGHRS and YFSETQ. The DNA of the CDR3 is TGCGCCAGCAGGCCCACCACGGCTGTCTTTGACACCATATATTTT. This translates into CASRPTTAVFDTIYF.

This clonotype was counted only a few times. The genes are TRBV7-2 and TRBJ2-5; no clear D. The CDR3 extends over 13 amino acids. Germline V gives CDR1 SGHTA, CDR2 FQGNSA. Trimming took 1 base from V and 5 from J, leaving 8 bases between them. CDR3 sequence reads: CASSLDSWETQYF. In nucleotides, the CDR3 is TGTGCCAGCAGCTTAGATTCTTGGGAGACCCAGTACTTC.

This clonotype was observed a handful of times. The CDR3 loop is CSVGELRDRDLTSYNEQFF. Written as DNA, the CDR3 is TGCAGCGTTGGCGAACTCCGGGACAGGGATTTAACCTCCTACAATGAGCAGTTCTTC. The chain employs TRBV29-1 and TRBJ2-1, with 9 positions matching TRBD1. The V gene's germline CDR1 is SQVTM and CDR2 ANQGSEA. The trim removed 4 bases at V and 0 bases at J, leaving 16 bases unmatched. The CDR3 has 19 residues.

Only a few counts were recorded for this clonotype. The V gene is TRBV5-5, the J gene TRBJ1-1; the D is unclear. The V and J ends lost 1 base and 6 bases respectively, with 7 bases between them. This CDR3 is built from 12 residues. CDR1 and CDR2 from the germline V gene are SGHKS and YYEKEE (reference sequence). For the CDR3, the DNA is TGTGCCAGCAGCTTGCCTGTTTCTGAAGCTTTCTTT. Encoded protein: CASSLPVSEAFF.

The gene calls are TRBV20-1 and TRBJ2-5; 11 nucleotides agree with TRBD1. The CDR3 is made up of 16 amino acids. In germline, CDR1 is DFQATT, CDR2 SNEGSKA (reference sequence). DNA of the CDR3: TGCAGCCCCGGTGGGGGACAGGGGGTCGGTTTAGAGACCCAGTACTTC. Translated: CSPGGGQGVGLETQYF.

The V and J genes are TRBV11-2 and TRBJ2-2; 8 bases map to TRBD2. The CDR3 runs to 20 residues. J gave up 0 bases and V 0 bases, and 12 bases lay outside the gene matches. In germline, CDR1 is SGHAT, CDR2 FQNNGV. The CDR3 here is CASSLEGDNGSGTNTGELFF. The CDR3 region has the DNA TGTGCCAGCAGCTTAGAGGGGGACAATGGTAGCGGGACGAACACCGGGGAGCTGTTTTTT.

This clonotype was detected only a few times. The chain has TRBV20-1 and TRBJ2-1, with 16 bases aligning to TRBD2. Germline V gene data show CDR1 as DFQATT and CDR2 as SNEGSKA (reference sequence). This CDR3 has 18 residues. Losses at the gene ends were 6 bases for V and 1 base for J; bases not matched to a gene: 9. The CDR3 DNA reads TGCAGTGCGAACGACGGGACTAGCGGGAGGGCATCCTACAATGAGCAGTTCTTC. This codes for CSANDGTSGRASYNEQFF.